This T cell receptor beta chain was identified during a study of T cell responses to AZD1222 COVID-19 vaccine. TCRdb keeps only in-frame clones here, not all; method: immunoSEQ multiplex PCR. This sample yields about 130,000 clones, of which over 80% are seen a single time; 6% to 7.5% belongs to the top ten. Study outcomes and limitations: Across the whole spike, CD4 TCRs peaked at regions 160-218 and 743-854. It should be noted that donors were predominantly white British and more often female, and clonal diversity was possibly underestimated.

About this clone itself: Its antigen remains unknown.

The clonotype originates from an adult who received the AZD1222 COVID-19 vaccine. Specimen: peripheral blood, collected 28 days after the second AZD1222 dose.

CDR3: CASSLRGTGNSPLHF. CDR3 sequence (DNA): TGTGCCAGCAGTTTAAGGGGGACAGGGAATTCACCCCTCCACTTT. The chain has TRBV27 and TRBJ1-6; 9 bases are shared with TRBD1. The CDR3 is made up of 15 amino acids. Per the germline V gene, CDR1 is MNHEY and CDR2 is SMNVEV (reference sequence). J lost 7 bases, V lost 2 bases, and 3 bases had no gene match.